This T cell receptor beta chain was sequenced during a study of liver allograft versus peripheral blood T cells. Study overall: Transplanted-liver T cell receptor repertoires were compared with recipients' peripheral blood repertoires.

TCRdb called the reads again in MiXCR, with one record for every CDR3 protein. The sample lists 9,500 to 13,000 distinct CDR3 sequences; 15% to 20% were seen once. V was trimmed by 3 bases and J by 3 bases, leaving 8 bases between them. The CDR3 runs 14 residues. Germline CDR1 reads KGHDR; CDR2 reads SFDVKD. By proportion, this clonotype is medium-sized (0.01 to 0.1%). Its antigen is not known. Broader study findings: According to reports, the T cell receptor repertoires inside liver allografts differed from those in peripheral blood.

This sequence joins TRBV24-1 and TRBJ2-1; maybe TRBD2 (6 bases). The sequence was obtained from a human patient who had a liver transplant. A share of the T cells may be of graft donor origin. The CDR3 is CATSDGGSYNEQFF. The CDR3, as DNA: TGTGCCACCAGTGATGGGGGGAGCTACAATGAGCAGTTCTTC.